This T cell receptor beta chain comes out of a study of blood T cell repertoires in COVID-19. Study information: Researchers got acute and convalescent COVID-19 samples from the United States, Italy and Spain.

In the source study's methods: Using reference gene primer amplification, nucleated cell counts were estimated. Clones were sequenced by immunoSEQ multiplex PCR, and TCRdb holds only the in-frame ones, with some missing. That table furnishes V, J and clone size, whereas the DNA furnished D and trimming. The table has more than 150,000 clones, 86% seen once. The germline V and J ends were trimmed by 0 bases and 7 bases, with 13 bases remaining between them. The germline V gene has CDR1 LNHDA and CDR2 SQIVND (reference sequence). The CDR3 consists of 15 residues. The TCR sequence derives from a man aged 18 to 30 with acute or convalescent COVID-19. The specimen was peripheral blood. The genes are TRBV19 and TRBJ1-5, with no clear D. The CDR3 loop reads CASSIETRVRQPQHF. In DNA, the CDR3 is TGTGCCAGTAGTATAGAAACCCGGGTACGGCAGCCCCAGCATTTT.